The TCR beta chain described here comes from a study of blood T cell repertoires in COVID-19 (dated by TCRdb to 2018 to 2021). About the study as a whole: Samples covering the acute and convalescent phases of COVID-19 were provided by collaborators in the United States, Italy and Spain. Samples came from the ongoing ImmuneRACE study (first 160 participants) plus 1,254 subjects from 6 global collaborators. The dataset comprised deeply sampled blood TCRbeta repertoires from subjects exposed to, actively infected with, or recovered from COVID-19. The material from the prospective study consisted of cDNA or gDNA derived from T cells, B-cell-depleted T cells, or PBMCs. The repertoires were released in a freely available public database intended as a resource for research on the immune response to SARS-CoV-2. Nearly every sample came with metadata listing a de-identified subject ID, COVID-19 status, age in years and sex. Where available, HLA class I and class II types were taken from metadata supplied by the sample provider and were not determined by assay-based typing. Points the paper makes about the study in general: How much clinical and demographic metadata was included differed by source and by participant, and the metadata was provided uncurated.

Taken from cysteine to phenylalanine, the CDR3 has 14 residues. Just CDR3 DNA is preserved here, 42 bases in frame from base 1. From the germline V gene, CDR1 is SNHLY and CDR2 is FYNNEI. A distance of 15 bases separates the germline ends of V and J, which lose 8 bases and 2 bases respectively. About this clone: The antigen it binds to is not known. The sample holds no much larger clone one base away, and base qualities are not on file.

TCRbeta CDR3 regions were amplified from genomic DNA using the immunoSEQ Assay, a bias-controlled multiplex PCR. For the original study's pipeline: The number of nucleated cells in each sample was estimated from the amplification of reference gene primers within the assay. To quantify the absolute abundance of each unique TCRbeta CDR3 rearrangement, sequence reads were collapsed and filtered. For each sample, productive Simpson clonality was calculated as the square root of Simpson's diversity index across productive rearrangements. Drawn from immuneACCESS, this table holds only the in-frame rearrangements with V and J called that TCRdb kept. Clones are partly lost; checked studies trace under half to an unresolved V gene and leave the rest unexplained. V and J calls and clone size come straight from that table; D and trimming were deduced from the DNA. The sample has about 310,000 clones on record, about nine tenths of them singletons. Together, the top ten hold 1% of the sample.

Whole blood was collected in K2EDTA tubes by collaborating institutions according to the institutions' own protocols. For TCRbeta analysis, collaborators shipped samples in one of three forms: frozen whole blood, isolated PBMCs, or DNA extracted from either of those sample types. The material sequenced was peripheral blood. The chain is made from TRBV2 and TRBJ2-5, with a weak D call of TRBD1 (6 bases match). This TCR was sampled from a man in his fifties with active or convalescent COVID-19. The CDR3 region reads CASGLEQGQETQYF. In nucleotides, the sequence is TGTGCCAGCGGGTTGGAACAGGGTCAAGAGACCCAGTACTTC.